This record looks at one T cell receptor beta chain sequence and its context. As yet, its antigen is unknown. This record comes from a study of blood T cells in healthy people across ages. Together with a sample-barcoded 5' primer, a J-beta primer mix was included in a second PCR lasting roughly 6 to 12 cycles. Each of the cDNA molecules was tagged by a template-switch adaptor with 12 random nucleotides. TCRdb re-called the 5' RACE reads through MiXCR, storing one row per CDR3 protein. The profile shows under 800,000 distinct CDR3 sequences, about 40% of them singletons. Notes on the study in general: A greater number of naive CD4+ cells and higher diversity distinguished long-lived donors from aged donors.

This sequence was found in a woman aged 60-75 years in good health. The sequenced sample was blood.

The CDR3 DNA follows: TGTGCCATCAGTGAGTCTCCCCTCTCGGCTGGAATTAGGTACGAGCAGTACTTC. Translated: CAISESPLSAGIRYEQYF. V usage is TRBV10-3 and J usage is TRBJ2-7; D call uncertain. Germline V CDR1 and CDR2: ENHRY, SYGVKD. Trimming took off 0 bases at V and 4 bases at J, with 22 bases between the two ends. The CDR3 length is 18 residues.